This T cell receptor (beta chain) was sequenced in a study of HIV-infected patients and healthy controls. Reverse transcription used around 480 ng RNA and constant-region primers for alpha and beta. Using multiplexing indices, alpha and beta chain libraries were generated apart by chain-specific third strand synthesis. A single primer pair per chain amplified all rearrangements, with per-molecule barcodes. Using its own MiXCR run on the 5' RACE reads, TCRdb lists one record per CDR3 protein. The sample carries approximately 15,000 distinct CDR3 sequences, 7% recorded once. With V trimmed by 0 bases and J by 2 bases, 6 bases remained unmatched. Germline assignment: CDR1 LGHNA and CDR2 YNFKEQ. The CDR3 length is 16 residues. The repertoire came from unfractionated whole blood and reflected all unsorted peripheral T cells.

The origin of this receptor is an adult in good health. The chain uses TRBV4-2 and TRBJ2-7, with 8 bases aligning to TRBD1. The specimen was blood. The CDR3 region has the DNA TGTGCCAGCAGCCAAGATGCAGGGGGCGCAACCTACGAGCAGTACTTC. It codes for CASSQDAGGATYEQYF.